A selection of T cell receptor beta chains follows, all from one sample in a study of T cells in Graves' hyperthyroidism and ophthalmopathy. A single record per CDR3 protein comes from TCRdb applying MiXCR to the multiplex PCR reads. The table includes under 350,000 distinct CDR3 sequences, around 15% detected once. The sample comprised blood. The receptors stem from a woman aged 55-75 years with Graves' ophthalmopathy. CDR3s include the opening cysteine and the closing phenylalanine or tryptophan. D genes are given only for firm matches. Rows may omit the clone size; those that give it use once, few, many or a size class.

clone_size	j_call	v_call	d_call	cdr3_nt	cdr3_aa
many	TRBJ2-7	TRBV3-1	NA	TGTGCCAGCAGCCAGTCGCCCCTAGCCTACGAGCAGTACTTC	CASSQSPLAYEQYF
many	TRBJ2-7	TRBV7-2	TRBD2	TGTGCCAGCAGCTTCCAAGCGGGAGGGTCCTACGAGCAGTACTTC	CASSFQAGGSYEQYF
few	TRBJ2-5	TRBV5-1	NA	TGCGCCAGCAGCCCGGGACCCACCTCACAAGAGACCCAGTACTTC	CASSPGPTSQETQYF
many	TRBJ2-7	TRBV11-2	NA	TGTGCCAGCAGCTCATTGGGGGGTAACGAGCAGTACTTC	CASSSLGGNEQYF
many	TRBJ1-4	TRBV27	NA	TGTGCCAGCAGTGCCTGGGACCAAAGGAGCGAAAAACTGTTTTTT	CASSAWDQRSEKLFF
many	TRBJ1-2	TRBV6-2/TRBV6-3	NA	TGTGCCAGCAGTTACGATGTGCAGAACTATGGCTACACCTTC	CASSYDVQNYGYTF
NA	TRBJ1-4	TRBV14	NA	TGTGCCAGCAGCCAAGGCAGGGAGCGTATGGAACTGTTTTTT	CASSQGRERMELFF
many	TRBJ1-2	TRBV28	NA	TGTGCCAGCAGGACAGGTTTAAACTATGGCTACACCTTC	CASRTGLNYGYTF
many	TRBJ2-1	TRBV7-2	NA	TGTGCCAGCAGCTTAGCGAGGCAGGGGGGCAATGAGCAGTTCTTC	CASSLARQGGNEQFF
many	TRBJ1-3	TRBV3-1	NA	TGTGCCAGCAGCCAAGGATCAAACCTAAACACCATATATTTT	CASSQGSNLNTIYF
NA	TRBJ2-7	TRBV19	TRBD1	TGTGCCAGTCAAAAGACAGGGGACCGCTACGAGCAGTACTTC	CASQKTGDRYEQYF
NA	TRBJ2-4	TRBV5-1	TRBD1	TGCGCCAGCAGCTTGTCGACAGGGGTAGCCAAAAACATTCAGTACTTC	CASSLSTGVAKNIQYF
many	TRBJ1-2	TRBV6-1	NA	TGTGCCAGCAAAGTTAGGGGAATAGATGGCTACACCTTC	CASKVRGIDGYTF
NA	TRBJ2-1	TRBV7-6	NA	TGTGCCAGCAGCCCCCCTTCCGTGGCGTCCCGCCGAAACAATGAGCAGTTCTTC	CASSPPSVASRRNNEQFF
NA	TRBJ2-1	TRBV29-1	TRBD2	TGCAGCGTTGAAGAAAGGGTTAGCCCGGGACTAGCGTATGAGCAGTTCTTC	CSVEERVSPGLAYEQFF
NA	TRBJ2-3	TRBV27	NA	TGTGCCAGCAGTTTATCGAGGGGGGCCACAGATACGCAGTATTTT	CASSLSRGATDTQYF
many	TRBJ2-3	TRBV7-2	NA	TGTGCCAGCAGCTTAGTGATCCCAGATACGCAGTATTTT	CASSLVIPDTQYF
NA	TRBJ2-3	TRBV20-1	TRBD2	TGCAGTGCTAGTCTAGCGGGGGCCGTAGGGAGCACAGATACGCAGTATTTT	CSASLAGAVGSTDTQYF
NA	TRBJ2-7	TRBV20-1	TRBD1	TGCAGTGCTAGGGTAATAAGGGGGCATACGGGCTACGAGCAGTACTTC	CSARVIRGHTGYEQYF
many	TRBJ1-2	TRBV20-1	NA	TGCAGTGCTGATAATGGCTACACCTTC	CSADNGYTF
many	TRBJ1-1	TRBV28	NA	TGTGCCAGCAGTGTTCGATCCTTGAACACTGAAGCTTTCTTT	CASSVRSLNTEAFF
many	TRBJ1-6	TRBV20-1	TRBD1	TGCAGTGCTAGAGGGTTGCGGGACAGGGGTCAAAATTCACCCCTCCACTTT	CSARGLRDRGQNSPLHF
many	TRBJ1-5	TRBV11-2	NA	TGTGCCAGCAGCCCCCGGCATAGCAATCAGCCCCAGCATTTT	CASSPRHSNQPQHF
NA	TRBJ1-2	TRBV18	TRBD1	TGTGCCAGCTCATCAAATGACAGGGGGCTCGGTGGCTACACCTTC	CASSSNDRGLGGYTF
NA	TRBJ2-3	TRBV20-1	TRBD1	TGCAGTGCTAGAGGAGGACAGGGTGGCCTCACTAGCACAGATACGCAGTATTTT	CSARGGQGGLTSTDTQYF
many	TRBJ2-2	TRBV27	NA	TGTGCCAGTCAATCACAGAGGAGGACCGGGGAGCTGTTTTTT	CASQSQRRTGELFF
NA	TRBJ2-7	TRBV28	TRBD2	TGTGCCAGCAGGACACCTAGCGGCCCCTACGAGCAGTACTTC	CASRTPSGPYEQYF
NA	TRBJ2-1	TRBV6-2/TRBV6-3	NA	TGTGCCAGCAGTTACTCGGGACATCCCAGCTCCTACAATGAGCAGTTCTTC	CASSYSGHPSSYNEQFF
few	TRBJ1-6	TRBV7-8	NA	TGTGCCAGCAGCCCAGAGCAAGCAGGGACCTCACCCCTCCACTTT	CASSPEQAGTSPLHF
NA	TRBJ2-3	TRBV4-3	NA	TGCGCCAGCAGCCGAGGATTAGGCACCCAAAGCACAGATACGCAGTATTTT	CASSRGLGTQSTDTQYF
NA	TRBJ2-7	TRBV6-2/TRBV6-3	NA	TGTGCCAGCAGTTACACACACAGGGCTAGAAGCTCCTACGAGCAGTACTTC	CASSYTHRARSSYEQYF
many	TRBJ2-5	TRBV6-1	NA	TGTGCCAGCAGTGAAGACGGAGAGACCCAGTACTTC	CASSEDGETQYF
NA	TRBJ2-1	TRBV4-1	NA	TGCGCCAGCAGCCAAGATCAAGTAGTGGGTCACAATGAGCAGTTCTTC	CASSQDQVVGHNEQFF
NA	TRBJ2-1	TRBV27	NA	TGTGCCAGCAGTTTAATGGTCCACAATGAGCAGTTCTTC	CASSLMVHNEQFF
many	TRBJ1-1	TRBV5-1	NA	TGCGCCAGCAGCTTTCAGGGGACGGACACTGAAGCTTTCTTT	CASSFQGTDTEAFF
many	TRBJ2-7	TRBV2	NA	TGTGCCAGCAGTGATTCAACAGGCTACTCCTACGAGCAGTACTTC	CASSDSTGYSYEQYF
many	TRBJ1-6	TRBV11-2	TRBD1	TGTGCCGGCAGCTTGGGCAGGGGGGGTAATTCACCCCTCCACTTT	CAGSLGRGGNSPLHF
many	TRBJ1-3	TRBV11-2	NA	TGTGCCAGCAGCCTCCGGAACTCTGGAAACACCATATATTTT	CASSLRNSGNTIYF
many	TRBJ2-2	TRBV11-1	NA	TGTGCCAGCAGCTATATAGGGGACACCGGGGAGCTGTTTTTT	CASSYIGDTGELFF
NA	TRBJ1-1	TRBV9	NA	TGTGCCAGCAGCGTAGCAGGGAACACTGAAGCTTTCTTT	CASSVAGNTEAFF
NA	TRBJ1-3	TRBV15	NA	TGTGCCACCAGCAGAGACAGGAGTGGAAACACCATATATTTT	CATSRDRSGNTIYF
NA	TRBJ2-5	TRBV7-2	TRBD2	TGTGCCAGCAGCTTACGAGGGGAGGGAGAGACCCAGTACTTC	CASSLRGEGETQYF
NA	TRBJ2-3	TRBV7-2	TRBD2	TGTGCCAGCAGCTTAGGCGGGAGGGGGGGCACAGATACGCAGTATTTT	CASSLGGRGGTDTQYF
many	TRBJ2-3	TRBV11-2	TRBD2	TGTGCCAGCAGCTCCCTAGCGGGGGGCAGAGATACGCAGTATTTT	CASSSLAGGRDTQYF
NA	TRBJ1-5	TRBV18	NA	TGTGCCAGCTCACCATCCCGCCTCAATCAGCCCCAGCATTTT	CASSPSRLNQPQHF
few	TRBJ1-6	TRBV4-1	NA	TGCGCCAGCAGCCACCAGGCAGGCGATAATTCACCCCTCCACTTT	CASSHQAGDNSPLHF
few	TRBJ2-7	TRBV3-1	NA	TGTGCCAGTGGGCAGCCAGGTGAGCAGTACTTC	CASGQPGEQYF